This is a list of T cell receptor beta chains from one sample in a study of blood T cells in healthy people across ages. TCRdb analysed the 5' RACE reads with MiXCR anew, one entry per CDR3 protein. There are some 730,000 distinct CDR3 sequences in the sample; 22% occur only once, and about 20% lies in the top ten. Sample: blood. Every receptor here comes from a man aged 65 to 85 in good health. CDR3s include the opening cysteine and the closing phenylalanine or tryptophan. D genes are given only for firm matches. The size of a clone is reported for some rows only, either as once, few or many, or as a class for expanded clones.

v_gene	d_gene	abundance	j_gene	CDR3aa	CDR3nt
TRBV24-1	TRBD1	NA	TRBJ2-7	CATSEQDRDEQYF	TGTGCCACCAGTGAGCAGGACAGGGACGAGCAGTACTTC
TRBV10-3	NA	NA	TRBJ1-1	CAISDPFQGNTEAFF	TGTGCCATCAGTGACCCCTTCCAGGGGAACACTGAAGCTTTCTTT
TRBV12-3/TRBV12-4	NA	NA	TRBJ1-2	CASSQTTGYGYTF	TGTGCCAGCAGCCAGACGACAGGCTATGGCTACACCTTC
TRBV6-5	NA	few	TRBJ1-2	CASSYSAGYTF	TGTGCCAGCAGTTATTCGGCAGGCTACACCTTC
TRBV7-2	NA	once	TRBJ2-1	CASSFTGSSLYNEQFF	TGTGCCAGCAGCTTTACGGGATCTTCCCTCTACAATGAGCAGTTCTTC
TRBV11-2	NA	once	TRBJ1-1	CASSLDNREGTEAFF	TGTGCCAGCAGCTTAGATAATAGGGAGGGCACTGAAGCTTTCTTT
TRBV6-2/TRBV6-3	NA	NA	TRBJ2-5	CASSITGTIRETQYF	TGTGCCAGCAGTATCACCGGGACAATCAGGGAGACCCAGTACTTC
TRBV12-3/TRBV12-4	TRBD1	many	TRBJ1-4	CASSLRARGLLATNEKLFF	TGTGCCAGCAGTTTAAGGGCCAGGGGGCTCTTAGCAACTAATGAAAAACTGTTTTTT
TRBV12-3/TRBV12-4	NA	few	TRBJ2-7	CASSLGGAPYNERFF	TGTGCCAGCAGTTTAGGAGGGGCCCCCTACAATGAGCGGTTCTTC
TRBV15	NA	NA	TRBJ2-3	CATSRDRIDTQYF	TGTGCCACCAGCAGAGACAGAATCGATACGCAGTATTTT
TRBV2	NA	NA	TRBJ2-3	CASSGPIHGADTQYF	TGTGCCAGCAGTGGGCCTATACATGGGGCAGATACGCAGTATTTT
TRBV7-9	NA	NA	TRBJ1-2	CASSLGSGSYGYTF	TGTGCCAGCAGCTTAGGATCAGGGTCCTATGGCTACACCTTC
TRBV10-2	TRBD1	NA	TRBJ1-3	CAGSTTGAGNTIYF	TGCGCCGGCAGTACGACAGGGGCTGGAAACACCATATATTTT
TRBV5-1	NA	few	TRBJ2-1	CASSLGGGTAYNEQFF	TGCGCCAGCAGCTTGGGGGGCGGGACAGCCTACAATGAGCAGTTCTTC
TRBV4-2	NA	NA	TRBJ2-1	CASSQDDRKSSQFF	TGTGCCAGCAGCCAAGATGATAGGAAGAGCTCGCAGTTCTTC
TRBV20-1	NA	NA	TRBJ2-7	CSARDRPGGEQYF	TGCAGTGCTAGAGATCGGCCAGGAGGGGAGCAGTACTTC
TRBV2	TRBD1	NA	TRBJ1-4	CASNNRQGLFF	TGTGCCAGCAACAACCGACAGGGCCTGTTTTTT
TRBV5-1	TRBD2	many	TRBJ2-3	CASSPRTSGTDTQYF	TGTGCCAGCAGTCCGAGGACTAGCGGCACAGATACGCAGTATTTT
TRBV21-1	NA	NA	TRBJ1-1	CASSKKGPRASAFF	TGTGCCAGCAGCAAGAAGGGACCCCGCGCATCAGCTTTCTTT
TRBV28	NA	NA	TRBJ2-4	CASSLPGSLAKNIQYF	TGTGCCAGCAGTTTACCAGGTTCACTAGCCAAAAACATTCAGTACTTC
TRBV12-3/TRBV12-4	NA	few	TRBJ2-7	CASSPRLSSRFF	TGTGCCAGCAGTCCCCGACTGAGTAGTCGGTTCTTC
TRBV3-1	NA	NA	TRBJ1-4	CASTRLGTATNEKLFF	TGTGCCAGCACCCGGCTAGGGACCGCAACTAATGAAAAACTGTTTTTT
TRBV7-2	TRBD2	few	TRBJ2-3	CASSLGTSGRSDTQYF	TGTGCCAGCAGCTTGGGGACTAGCGGGAGAAGTGATACGCAGTATTTT
TRBV9	NA	few	TRBJ1-1	CASTQWGGSTEAFF	TGTGCCAGCACCCAGTGGGGGGGGAGCACTGAAGCTTTCTTT
TRBV28	NA	NA	TRBJ2-1	CASSSRRQTYNEQFF	TGTGCCAGCAGTAGCCGACGGCAGACCTACAATGAGCAGTTCTTC
TRBV11-2	TRBD1	few	TRBJ1-6	CASSLEAGGSNSPLHF	TGTGCCAGCAGCTTAGAGGCAGGGGGATCGAATTCACCCCTCCACTTT
TRBV12-3/TRBV12-4	TRBD2	NA	TRBJ2-3	CASSPSGSGGSDTQYF	TGTGCCAGCAGTCCAAGTGGCAGCGGGGGGTCAGATACGCAGTATTTT
TRBV7-2	NA	NA	TRBJ2-3	CASSLGFGINTQYF	TGTGCCAGCAGCTTAGGTTTCGGAATAAATACGCAGTATTTT
TRBV5-1	NA	NA	TRBJ1-1	CASSPEGREIRTEAFF	TGCGCCAGCAGCCCCGAGGGCCGAGAGATTAGGACTGAAGCTTTCTTT
TRBV29-1	TRBD1	few	TRBJ1-1	CSVEITGVGAFF	TGCAGCGTTGAAATCACAGGGGTCGGAGCTTTCTTT
TRBV6-5	NA	NA	TRBJ1-2	CASSPDWDRGYTF	TGTGCCAGCAGCCCCGACTGGGATAGGGGCTACACCTTC
TRBV15	TRBD2	NA	TRBJ2-1	CATSKLTSGGAGEQFF	TGTGCCACGTCAAAACTTACTAGCGGGGGGGCCGGTGAGCAGTTCTTC
TRBV25-1	TRBD2	few	TRBJ2-1	CASSEYAASGGAYNEQFF	TGTGCCAGCAGTGAATACGCCGCTAGCGGGGGGGCATACAATGAGCAGTTCTTC
TRBV29-1	TRBD1	NA	TRBJ2-1	CSVGWQGAGEQFF	TGCAGCGTTGGGTGGCAGGGGGCCGGGGAGCAGTTCTTC
TRBV12-3/TRBV12-4	NA	few	TRBJ2-7	CASSLAGVYEQYF	TGTGCCAGCAGTTTAGCAGGGGTCTACGAGCAGTACTTC
TRBV5-1	NA	few	TRBJ2-7	CASSLELPTYEQYF	TGCGCCAGCAGCTTAGAGCTACCTACCTACGAGCAGTACTTC
TRBV5-1	NA	few	TRBJ1-5	CASSLEAGRDQPQHF	TGCGCCAGCAGCTTGGAAGCAGGGCGGGATCAGCCCCAGCATTTT
TRBV20-1	NA	NA	TRBJ2-4	CTASGVAKNIQYF	TGCACCGCTAGTGGGGTAGCCAAAAACATTCAGTACTTC
TRBV28	TRBD2	NA	TRBJ2-5	CASSLSPGLDLQETQYF	TGTGCCAGCAGTTTATCCCCGGGACTAGACCTTCAAGAGACCCAGTACTTC
TRBV28	NA	few	TRBJ2-7	CASSLYPTGTGKYEQYF	TGTGCCAGCAGTTTATACCCGACGGGAACAGGAAAGTACGAGCAGTACTTC
TRBV5-1	NA	many	TRBJ1-1	CASSPGRASGTEAFF	TGCGCCAGCAGTCCCGGACGGGCCTCAGGCACTGAAGCTTTCTTT
TRBV12-3/TRBV12-4	NA	NA	TRBJ2-1	CASSLGYGIDHNEQFF	TGTGCCAGCAGTTTAGGGTACGGCATAGACCACAATGAGCAGTTCTTC
TRBV7-7	NA	many	TRBJ2-5	CASSPGLEVSETQYF	TGTGCCAGCAGCCCCGGGCTGGAGGTGTCAGAGACCCAGTACTTC
TRBV5-1	TRBD1	few	TRBJ1-1	CASSLQQGHTEAFF	TGCGCCAGCAGCTTGCAACAGGGGCACACTGAAGCTTTCTTT
TRBV5-6	NA	few	TRBJ1-4	CASSLVGQPTNEKLFF	TGTGCCAGCAGCTTGGTCGGACAGCCAACTAATGAAAAACTGTTTTTT
TRBV5-1	NA	many	TRBJ1-1	CASSLVIQGTEAFF	TGCGCCAGCAGCTTGGTAATCCAGGGGACTGAAGCTTTCTTT
TRBV15	NA	NA	TRBJ1-4	CATSRAREIYEKLFF	TGTGCCACCAGCAGAGCCAGGGAAATTTATGAAAAACTGTTTTTT
TRBV7-3	TRBD1	NA	TRBJ2-1	CASSISPGQGPDEQFF	TGTGCCAGCAGTATTTCCCCGGGACAGGGGCCGGATGAGCAGTTCTTC
TRBV5-5	NA	NA	TRBJ1-1	CASSPLRTGNTEAFF	TGTGCCAGCAGCCCTCTGCGGACGGGGAACACTGAAGCTTTCTTT
TRBV7-9	NA	NA	TRBJ2-3	CASSPDWDTQYF	TGTGCCAGCAGCCCTGACTGGGATACGCAGTATTTT
TRBV9	TRBD2	few	TRBJ2-5	CASSVGLAGVWQETQYF	TGTGCCAGCAGCGTCGGACTAGCGGGAGTCTGGCAAGAGACCCAGTACTTC
TRBV14	TRBD1	few	TRBJ1-4	CAGSQDRVEKLFF	TGTGCCGGCAGCCAAGACAGGGTGGAAAAACTGTTTTTT
TRBV9	NA	NA	TRBJ1-4	CASSVGEGKLFF	TGTGCCAGCAGCGTAGGAGAGGGAAAACTGTTTTTT